These 20 T cell receptor beta chains were all obtained from the same sample, sequenced in a study of blood T cells in healthy people across ages. With a J-beta primer mix and a sample-barcoded 5' primer, a second PCR ran 7 to 11 cycles. TCRdb processed the 5' RACE reads anew with MiXCR; each CDR3 protein has one entry. Among about a million distinct CDR3 sequences, 51% were seen once, and the ten largest hold about a fifth. Sequencing input: blood. These receptors all stem from a woman aged 60-75 years in good health.

This clonotype has just a few counts. The chain combines TRBV3-1 with TRBJ2-7; D uncertain. The CDR3 loop spans 14 amino acids. Germline V gene lookup returns CDR1 LGHDT and CDR2 YNNKEL (reference sequence). V shed 6 bases and J shed 4 bases, with 16 bases lying between them. The CDR3 sequence: CASRLSRRWYEQYF. CDR3 DNA sequence: TGTGCCAGCAGGTTAAGCCGGAGATGGTACGAGCAGTACTTC.

The chain combines TRBV20-1 with TRBJ2-7, with TRBD2 as a possible D gene (6 bases). The CDR3 is 13 residues long. Germline V gene sequence: CDR1 DFQATT, CDR2 SNEGSKA (reference sequence). V lost 0 bases to trimming and J lost 3 bases, with 9 bases between them. This CDR3 is CSARDRDFYEQYF. DNA of the CDR3: TGCAGTGCTAGAGATCGGGACTTCTACGAGCAGTACTTC.

The genes are TRBV18 and TRBJ2-1; D is ambiguous. CDR1 is KGHSH and CDR2 is LQKENI in the germline V gene. The V and J ends lost 8 bases and 10 bases respectively, with 12 bases between them. The CDR3 totals 11 residues. The CDR3 is CASPQDTEQFF. The DNA for the CDR3 is TGTGCCAGCCCGCAGGATACCGAGCAGTTCTTC.

This clonotype was seen at least ten times. This chain links TRBV20-1 with TRBJ2-7; TRBD2 aligns across 10 bases. V lost 0 bases and J lost 0; bases outside the gene matches: 2. The CDR3 extends over 15 amino acids. CDR1 and CDR2 from the germline V gene are DFQATT and SNEGSKA (reference sequence). In nucleotides, the CDR3 is TGCAGTGCTAGAGATCCTAGCGGGAGCTCCTACGAGCAGTACTTC. The encoded protein is CSARDPSGSSYEQYF.

On this clonotype: Relative to the germline gene, one junction end is altered; a read error may explain this. The CDR3, as DNA: TGTGCTAGTGGTCGGGGGGCGGACACCGAAGCTTTCTTT. Translation gives CASGRGADTEAFF. The chain has TRBV12-5 and TRBJ1-1; D is possibly TRBD1 (6 bases). Germline assignment: CDR1 LGHNT and CDR2 FRNRAP. The CDR3 is 13 residues long.

CDR3 residues: CASSWAVGVNEQYF. The CDR3 coding sequence is TGTGCCAGCAGCTGGGCAGTAGGGGTCAATGAGCAGTACTTC. The chain carries TRBV7-2 and TRBJ2-7, with D perhaps TRBD1 (5 bases). Germline values: CDR1 SGHTA, CDR2 FQGNSA. V was pared by 4 bases and J by 7 bases, with 17 bases between. The CDR3 sequence is 14 residues long.

V usage is TRBV18 and J usage is TRBJ2-7, with 7 positions matching TRBD2. Per germline, CDR1 KGHSH and CDR2 LQKENI. This CDR3 spans 16 amino acids. Germline trimming cut 3 bases from V and 7 bases from J; bases unmatched to any gene: 15. The CDR3 sequence: CASSPIPGSTAGEQYF. The CDR3 region has the DNA TGTGCCAGCTCACCTATCCCAGGGTCCACAGCGGGAGAGCAGTACTTC.

The chain combines TRBV28 with TRBJ2-7; D may match TRBD1 or TRBD2 (5 bases each). The J call may be incorrect, as the DNA end agrees better with TRBJ2-1. Germline V gene data show CDR1 as MDHEN and CDR2 as SYDVKM. The CDR3 runs 15 residues. DNA of the CDR3: TGTGCCAGCAGTTTAAGGGACCGACGTTCCTACGAGCAGTTCTTC. Its protein is CASSLRDRRSYEQFF.

The chain is built from TRBV28 and TRBJ2-4; D may be TRBD1 (6 bases). This CDR3 comprises 15 residues. Germline-derived CDR1 and CDR2 are MDHEN and SYDVKM. Trimming pared 1 base from V and 1 base from J, leaving 8 bases between. CDR3 sequence reads: CASSLYQGAKNIQYF. The CDR3, as DNA: TGTGCCAGCAGTTTATATCAGGGGGCCAAAAACATTCAGTACTTC.

This chain links TRBV9 with TRBJ2-1; 9 nucleotides match TRBD1. This CDR3 spans 17 amino acids. Germline CDR1 reads SGDLS; CDR2 reads YYNGEE. The V gene end was trimmed by 2 bases and the J gene end by 7 bases; junction bases not matched to a gene: 13. CDR3 nucleotide sequence: TGTGCCAGCAGCGTCGCGAACAGGGGGCCGTCTTCGAATGAGCAGTTCTTC. It yields the protein CASSVANRGPSSNEQFF.

This clonotype was seen many times. The chain is built from TRBV10-2 and TRBJ2-7; TRBD2 aligns across 7 bases. This CDR3 has 13 amino acids. The germline gives CDR1 WSHSY, CDR2 SAAADI. Trimming cost V 10 bases and J 1 base; bases outside gene matches: 7. The CDR3 sequence: CAIREDSSYEQYF. CDR3 in DNA: TGCGCCATCCGGGAGGACTCTTCCTACGAGCAGTACTTC.

This rearrangement joins TRBV7-2 to TRBJ2-3, with 9 bases matching TRBD2. V shed 2 bases and J 4 bases; nucleotides not matched to a gene: 7. The CDR3 length is 16 residues. Germline V gives CDR1 SGHTA, CDR2 FQGNSA. The CDR3 DNA follows: TGTGCCAGCAGCTTATTGGGGATAGCGGGAGCAGATACGCAGTATTTT. Its translation: CASSLLGIAGADTQYF. The full variable domain, completed using reference TRBV7-2 and TRBJ2-3, is GAGVSQSPSNKVTEKGKDVELRCDPISGHTALYWYRQSLGQGLEFLIYFQGNSAPDKSGLPSDRFSAERTGGSVSTLTIQRTQQEDSAVYLCASSLLGIAGADTQYFGPGTRLTVL.

This chain links TRBV7-9 with TRBJ2-4; 7 bases line up with TRBD1. The CDR3 length is 15 residues. Germline-derived CDR1 and CDR2 are SEHNR and FQNEAQ (reference sequence). Germline trimming cut 5 bases from V and 4 bases from J; bases unmatched to any gene: 8. The CDR3 DNA reads as TGTGCCAGCAGCGCCCCTGGGACAGTAAAAAACATTCAGTACTTC. Encoded protein: CASSAPGTVKNIQYF.

This chain uses TRBV5-1 with TRBJ2-2; 7 bases match TRBD2. The V gene end was trimmed by 3 bases and the J gene end by 0 bases; junction bases not matched to a gene: 5. In germline, CDR1 is SGHRS, CDR2 YFSETQ. This CDR3 has 16 residues. CDR3 DNA sequence: TGCGCCAGCAGCTCGGGAGGCAATCCGAACACCGGGGAGCTGTTTTTT. Residues: CASSSGGNPNTGELFF.

The chain recombines TRBV6-6 with TRBJ2-3, with 9 bases matching TRBD2. Trimming at V came to 0 bases and at J to 8 bases, leaving 9 bases not matched to a gene. The CDR3 runs 16 residues. Germline V gene sequence: CDR1 MNHNY, CDR2 SVGAGI (reference sequence). The CDR3 spells CASSYSAGGLAGTQYF. DNA for the CDR3: TGTGCCAGCAGTTACTCGGCGGGAGGGCTGGCAGGTACGCAGTATTTT.

CDR3 DNA sequence: TGTGCCAGCAGTGACTCGCTTAGGGGGCGGGCTGGGGCCAACGTCCTGACTTTC. Translating gives CASSDSLRGRAGANVLTF. J is TRBJ2-6 and V is TRBV6-4; 7 nucleotides agree with TRBD1. Germline values: CDR1 MRHNA, CDR2 SNTAGT. CDR3 size: 18 residues. The trim removed 0 bases at V and 2 bases at J, leaving 7 bases unmatched.

V is TRBV7-2 and J is TRBJ2-7; the match to TRBD1 covers 7 bases. This CDR3 spans 16 amino acids. Trimming cost V 4 bases and J 1 base; bases outside gene matches: 10. The V gene's germline CDR1 is SGHTA and CDR2 FQGNSA. In nucleotides, the CDR3 is TGTGCCAGCAGCTCCCAGGACAGGTTGATATCCTACGAGCAGTACTTC. It specifies CASSSQDRLISYEQYF.

This chain links TRBV7-8 with TRBJ2-1; D is perhaps TRBD2 (6 bases). Per the germline V gene, CDR1 is SGHVS and CDR2 is FQNEAQ. The germline V and J ends were trimmed by 1 base and 2 bases, with 9 bases remaining between them. The CDR3 runs 15 residues. The CDR3: CASSLGIAAYNEQFF. Written as DNA, the CDR3 is TGTGCCAGCAGCTTAGGGATAGCGGCCTACAATGAGCAGTTCTTC.

A single count supports this clonotype. The V gene is TRBV20-1, the J gene TRBJ2-7; maybe TRBD2 (5 bases). V lost 4 bases to trimming and J lost 7 bases, with 29 bases between them. The CDR3 is 17 residues long. From germline, CDR1 is DFQATT and CDR2 SNEGSKA (reference sequence). The CDR3 loop is CSAIHRLTGLSYNEQYF. The CDR3 DNA reads as TGCAGTGCTATTCACCGACTAACGGGTCTCTCCTACAATGAGCAGTACTTC.

The chain recombines TRBV21-1 with TRBJ2-3; TRBD1, the table's D call, was not compared with the DNA. TRBV21-1 is a documented pseudogene. The CDR3 runs 14 residues. Here the CDR3 DNA reads TGTGCCAGCATCGCCGACAGGTCGGGGAATTCGCAGTATTTT. Translating it yields CASIADRSGNSQYF.